Below, 28 T cell receptor beta chains from the same sample are listed, as sequenced in a study of T-cell memory formation after mild COVID-19. From the 5' RACE reads, TCRdb called clonotypes with MiXCR, one entry per CDR3 protein. The sample has about 560,000 distinct CDR3 sequences; approximately 15% are singletons. Source material: PBMCs or a T cell subset sorted from them (not recorded which). The source of these receptors is an adult woman who had mild COVID-19 (a few samples of this study predate the infection). Cell type and time point are not known.

This clonotype was seen a handful of times. This chain connects TRBV7-9 to TRBJ2-3; D remains unclear. The V gene's germline CDR1 is SEHNR and CDR2 FQNEAQ (reference sequence). The V gene lost 2 bases and the J gene lost 1 base, with 16 bases spanning the gap. The CDR3 length is 17 residues. CDR3 DNA: TGTGCCAGCAGCTTAAGAGTCAGGCGCACGGGCACAGATACGCAGTATTTT. Translating gives CASSLRVRRTGTDTQYF.

The chain is built from TRBV6-6 and TRBJ1-1, with 8 nucleotides matching TRBD1. V lost 1 base to trimming and J lost 5 bases; unmatched junction nucleotides: 9. Germline CDR1 reads MNHNY; CDR2 reads SVGAGI (reference sequence). CDR3 length equals 16 residues. DNA of the CDR3: TGTGCCAGCAGTTACTACTCCTTGGACAGGGCGACTGAAGCTTTCTTT. It translates to CASSYYSLDRATEAFF.

On this clonotype: Being one base from a much bigger clone, this may be a read error. The V call is TRBV11-2, the J call TRBJ2-1; 12 nucleotides match TRBD2. Germline V gives CDR1 SGHAT, CDR2 FQNNGV. The V segment lost 5 bases and the J segment 8 bases; nucleotides outside the gene matches: 10. CDR3 length equals 16 residues. The CDR3 sequence is CASSDSLAGGQYEQFF. CDR3 sequence (DNA): TGTGCCAGCAGCGACAGCCTAGCGGGAGGGCAGTATGAGCAGTTCTTC. Complete variable domain (other parts from reference TRBV11-2 and TRBJ2-1): EAGVAQSPRYKIIEKRQSVAFWCNPISGHATLYWYQQILGQGPKLLIQFQNNGVVDDSQLPKDRFSAERLKGVDSTLKIQPAKLEDSAVYLCASSDSLAGGQYEQFFGPGTRLTVL.

This chain connects TRBV4-1 to TRBJ2-5; D is unresolved. The ends were cut back, 0 bases at V and 2 bases at J, with 19 bases in the middle. The CDR3 contains 18 residues. Per the germline V gene, CDR1 is MGHRA and CDR2 is YSYEKL. CDR3 loop: CASSQEGSVSVRQETQYF. The CDR3, as DNA: TGCGCCAGCAGCCAAGAAGGGTCGGTCTCGGTGCGACAAGAGACCCAGTACTTC.

This clonotype was seen more than once but under ten times. The chain couples TRBV4-1 to TRBJ1-1; D is ambiguous. CDR3 length equals 13 residues. Germline V gives CDR1 MGHRA, CDR2 YSYEKL. V gave up 0 bases and J gave up 8 bases, with 10 bases separating them. The CDR3 DNA reads as TGCGCCAGCAGCCAAGATCTTACCGTCGAAGCTTTCTTT. It encodes CASSQDLTVEAFF.

The gene calls are TRBV7-8 and TRBJ2-7; no clear D gene. From germline, CDR1 is SGHVS and CDR2 FQNEAQ. V lost 1 base to trimming and J lost 7 bases, with 20 bases between them. The CDR3 spans 16 residues. CDR3 sequence (DNA): TGTGCCAGCAGCTTAGTGAGGCCGGCTCGTGGGGTTGAGCAGTACTTC. This encodes CASSLVRPARGVEQYF.

V is TRBV9 and J is TRBJ1-1; 7 nucleotides agree with TRBD1. This CDR3 has 14 residues. V lost 0 bases to trimming and J lost 7 bases; unmatched junction nucleotides: 6. Germline values: CDR1 SGDLS, CDR2 YYNGEE. CDR3 in DNA: TGTGCCAGCAGCGTAGCCACAGGGGCGGTTGAAGCTTTCTTT. It is translated as CASSVATGAVEAFF.

In this sample, this clonotype turned up a few times. The gene calls are TRBV12-3 or TRBV12-4 and TRBJ2-5; TRBD1 matches 8 bases. The CDR3 has 14 residues. Unmatched junction bases numbered 7, after V lost 3 bases and J lost 7 bases. The CDR3 loop reads CASSLRQGQRTQYF. Written as DNA, the CDR3 is TGTGCCAGCAGTTTGAGACAGGGGCAACGGACCCAGTACTTC.

This sequence joins TRBV7-2 and TRBJ2-5; 8 bases fit TRBD2. This CDR3 is built from 15 residues. Per the germline V gene, CDR1 is SGHTA and CDR2 is FQGNSA. With V trimmed by 4 bases and J by 1 base, 5 bases remained unmatched. Written as DNA, the CDR3 is TGTGCCAGCAGCTCGGGCCGGGGGGGCCAAGAGACCCAGTACTTC. As protein: CASSSGRGGQETQYF.

Only a few counts were recorded for this clonotype. The chain uses TRBV20-1 and TRBJ2-5; D may be TRBD2 (6 bases). Germline lookup yields CDR1 DFQATT and CDR2 SNEGSKA (reference sequence). The CDR3 loop spans 16 amino acids. Deletions cut 6 bases from V and 5 bases from J, with 25 bases between. The CDR3 bases are TGCAGTGCCAGGCCGGGACTTGGGGGTATCTTGGAGACCCAGTACTTC. Its protein product is CSARPGLGGILETQYF.

V and J are TRBV7-6 and TRBJ2-6; D is perhaps TRBD1 (6 bases). With 5 bases removed from V and 0 bases from J, the gap between germline ends came to 11 bases. The CDR3 is 16 amino acids. CDR1 and CDR2 from the germline V gene are SGHVS and FNYEAQ. CDR3 sequence: CASSTSQGSGANVLTF. CDR3 nucleotide sequence: TGTGCCAGCAGCACTTCACAGGGCTCTGGGGCCAACGTCCTGACTTTC.

This clonotype has more than one count but fewer than ten. J is TRBJ2-3 and V is TRBV3-1, with TRBD2 identical over 11 bases. The V and J ends lost 0 bases and 6 bases, in that order; junction bases with no gene match: 11. CDR1 and CDR2 (germline): LGHDT, YNNKEL (reference sequence). The CDR3 totals 18 residues. The CDR3 nucleotides are TGTGCCAGCAGCCAAGATATAACACTAGCGGGAGCTTGGGATACGCAGTATTTT. It yields the protein CASSQDITLAGAWDTQYF.

In its sample, this clonotype was seen a few times. CDR3 sequence (DNA): TGTGCCAGCAGCAGTGGTTACAGGGCAGATACGCAGTATTTT. Translating gives CASSSGYRADTQYF. The rearrangement uses TRBV9 and TRBJ2-3; D perhaps matches TRBD1 (6 bases). Trimming took 4 bases from V and 4 from J, leaving 13 bases between them. CDR1 and CDR2 from the germline V gene are SGDLS and YYNGEE. This CDR3 spans 14 amino acids.

This clonotype occurred a few times. This sequence joins TRBV7-2 and TRBJ2-7; D uncertain. Germline CDR1 is SGHTA and CDR2 is FQGNSA. The CDR3 length is 14 residues. V was trimmed by 5 bases and J by 4 bases, leaving 15 bases between them. The CDR3 nucleotides are TGTGCCAGCAGCCCATCGGGTCCGACATACGAGCAGTACTTC. Residues: CASSPSGPTYEQYF.

This clonotype was counted ten times or more. CDR3 protein: CASSYSPSDISSTDTQYF. The CDR3 region has the DNA TGTGCCAGCAGTTACTCGCCCTCCGATATATCTAGCACAGATACGCAGTATTTT. The gene calls are TRBV6-2 or TRBV6-3 and TRBJ2-3; D unclear. Germline lookup yields CDR1 MNHEY and CDR2 SVGEGT. Trimming cost V 0 bases and J 0 bases, with 16 bases left between them. CDR3 length: 18 amino acids.

This chain uses TRBV7-2 with TRBJ1-2; 7 bases are a match to TRBD1. Germline lookup yields CDR1 SGHTA and CDR2 FQGNSA. CDR3 length: 13 residues. V was pared by 5 bases and J by 8 bases, with 8 bases of the junction left unmatched. This CDR3 is CASSRGRITGYTF. CDR3 coding DNA: TGTGCCAGCAGCAGGGGGCGGATTACGGGCTACACCTTC.

This chain uses TRBV7-2 with TRBJ2-1; 10 bases line up with TRBD1. Germline CDR1 is SGHTA and CDR2 is FQGNSA. With 6 bases clipped from V and 7 bases from J, the junction kept 9 bases outside the gene matches. This CDR3 contains 15 residues. The CDR3 is CASSFGTGVRNEQFF. CDR3 nucleotides: TGTGCCAGCAGTTTCGGGACAGGGGTGAGGAATGAGCAGTTCTTC.

J is TRBJ1-1 and V is TRBV19; 8 bases match TRBD1. The V gene end was trimmed by 5 bases and the J gene end by 5 bases; junction bases not matched to a gene: 10. Germline values: CDR1 LNHDA, CDR2 SQIVND (reference sequence). The CDR3 covers 15 residues. DNA for the CDR3: TGTGCCAGTAGTGCGGGACAGGCGGGGGGGACTGAAGCTTTCTTT. Translation: CASSAGQAGGTEAFF.

J is TRBJ2-1 and V is TRBV5-1; 7 positions match TRBD1. This CDR3 is 15 amino acids long. J was trimmed by 0 bases and V by 4 bases; bases with no gene match: 4. Germline V gene sequence: CDR1 SGHRS, CDR2 YFSETQ. The CDR3 nucleotides are TGCGCCAGCAGCGCCCGGACAGGCTCCTACAATGAGCAGTTCTTC. Translation gives CASSARTGSYNEQFF.

This clonotype has just a few counts. The chain is built from TRBV7-6 and TRBJ2-2; the D gene could be TRBD1 or TRBD2 (5 bases each). This CDR3 is built from 16 residues. V was clipped by 4 bases and J by 1 base, with 13 bases between them. In germline, CDR1 is SGHVS, CDR2 FNYEAQ. CDR3 in DNA: TGTGCCAGCAGCTCTACGAGGGGCCAGAACACCGGGGAGCTGTTTTTT. It yields the protein CASSSTRGQNTGELFF. The full variable domain, rest sourced from reference TRBV7-6 and TRBJ2-2, is GAGVSQSPRYKVTKRGQDVALRCDPISGHVSLYWYRQALGQGPEFLTYFNYEAQQDKSGLPNDRFSAERPEGSISTLTIQRTEQRDSAMYRCASSSTRGQNTGELFFGEGSRLTVL.

V and J are TRBV21-1 and TRBJ1-3; the table calls TRBD1, which could not be checked here. TRBV21-1 is given as a pseudogene. CDR3 length equals 16 residues. CDR3 residues: CASSPTGTQGGNTIYF. The CDR3 bases are TGTGCCAGCAGCCCCACCGGAACACAGGGAGGAAACACCATATATTTT.

This clonotype appeared a few times. This sequence joins TRBV5-4 and TRBJ2-1; TRBD1 might be the D (5 bases). V was cut by 0 bases and J by 7 bases, with 17 bases left in between. This CDR3 has 16 amino acids. CDR1 is SGHNT, CDR2 YYREEE, per germline (reference sequence). Here the CDR3 DNA reads TGTGCCAGCAGCTTGGGAGCACGGACAAAGAGTAATGAGCAGTTCTTC. It encodes CASSLGARTKSNEQFF.

This clonotype was observed a few times. V gene TRBV20-1 combines with J gene TRBJ2-3; D uncertain. Germline assignment: CDR1 DFQATT and CDR2 SNEGSKA (reference sequence). The CDR3 sequence is 14 residues long. The V end lost 4 bases, the J end lost 6 bases, and 17 bases lay between the germline ends. CDR3 bases: TGCAGTGCTATTAGCAGGCCTATAGAGGATACGCAGTATTTT. Its translation: CSAISRPIEDTQYF.

This chain connects TRBV6-2 or TRBV6-3 to TRBJ2-7; 9 bases match TRBD2. V shed 4 bases and J 3 bases; nucleotides not matched to a gene: 10. CDR3 length: 16 amino acids. Per germline, CDR1 MNHEY and CDR2 SVGEGT. CDR3 sequence (DNA): TGTGCCAGCAGTTGGGATAGCGGGAGCTTAGACTACGAGCAGTACTTC. It yields the protein CASSWDSGSLDYEQYF.

The genes are TRBV29-1 and TRBJ2-7; 14 bases match TRBD2. CDR1 is SQVTM and CDR2 is ANQGSEA in the germline V gene. CDR3 size: 15 residues. V lost 3 bases, J lost 3 bases, and 4 bases stayed unmatched. CDR3 region: CSVEGLAGVGYEQYF. The CDR3 DNA reads as TGCAGCGTTGAGGGACTAGCGGGAGTCGGCTACGAGCAGTACTTC.

This clonotype was seen more than once but under ten times. The V and J genes are TRBV4-2 and TRBJ2-1; D unclear. Deletions cut 1 base from V and 9 bases from J, with 10 bases between. The germline CDR1 and CDR2 sequences are LGHNA and YNFKEQ. CDR3 length: 13 residues. In DNA form, the CDR3 reads TGTGCCAGCAGCCAAGCTCGGAGTGGTGAGCAGTTCTTC. Protein sequence: CASSQARSGEQFF.

This clonotype was observed many times. The chain couples TRBV30 to TRBJ2-2; D gene ambiguous. The V gene lost 5 bases and the J gene lost 4 bases, with 5 bases spanning the gap. The germline CDR1 and CDR2 sequences are GTSNPN and SVGIG (reference sequence). The length of the CDR3 is 11 residues. CDR3 nucleotide sequence: TGTGCCTGGCTCTTCACCGGGGAGCTGTTTTTT. This encodes CAWLFTGELFF. Full variable domain (rest looked up from reference TRBV30 and TRBJ2-2): SQTIHQWPATLVQPVGSPLSLECTVEGTSNPNLYWYRQAAGRGLQLLFYSVGIGQISSEVPQNLSASRPQDRQFILSSKKLLLSDSGFYLCAWLFTGELFFGEGSRLTVL.

In its sample, this clonotype was seen many times. This chain connects TRBV18 to TRBJ2-1; D unclear. The V gene's germline CDR1 is KGHSH and CDR2 LQKENI. V lost 6 bases to trimming and J lost 0 bases, with 6 bases between them. This CDR3 region has 13 residues. In DNA, the CDR3 is TGTGCCAGCTCTGCGAGCTCCTACAATGAGCAGTTCTTC. Amino acid sequence: CASSASSYNEQFF.